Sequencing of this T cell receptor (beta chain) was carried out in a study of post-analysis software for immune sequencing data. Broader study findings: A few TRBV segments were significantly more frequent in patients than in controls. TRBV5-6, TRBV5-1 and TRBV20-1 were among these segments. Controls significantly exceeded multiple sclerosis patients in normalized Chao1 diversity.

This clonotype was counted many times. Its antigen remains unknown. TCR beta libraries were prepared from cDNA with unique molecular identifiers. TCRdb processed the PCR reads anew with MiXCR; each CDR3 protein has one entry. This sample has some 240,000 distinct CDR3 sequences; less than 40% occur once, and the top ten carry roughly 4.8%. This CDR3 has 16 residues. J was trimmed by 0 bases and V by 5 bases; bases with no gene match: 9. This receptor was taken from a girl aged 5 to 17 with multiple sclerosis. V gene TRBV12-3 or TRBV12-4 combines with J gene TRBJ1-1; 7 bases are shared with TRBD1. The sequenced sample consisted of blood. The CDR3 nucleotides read TGTGCCAGCAGTCCTGGGACAGACCTGATGAACACTGAAGCTTTCTTT. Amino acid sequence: CASSPGTDLMNTEAFF.